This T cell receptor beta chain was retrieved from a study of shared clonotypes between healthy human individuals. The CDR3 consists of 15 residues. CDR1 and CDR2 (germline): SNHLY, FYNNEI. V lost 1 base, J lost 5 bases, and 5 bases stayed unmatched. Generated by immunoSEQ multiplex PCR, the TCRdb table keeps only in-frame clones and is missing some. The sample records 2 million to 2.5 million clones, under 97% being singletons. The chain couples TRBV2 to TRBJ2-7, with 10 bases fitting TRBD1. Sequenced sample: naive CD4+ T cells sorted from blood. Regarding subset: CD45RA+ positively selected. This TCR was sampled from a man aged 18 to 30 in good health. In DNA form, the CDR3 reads TGTGCCAGCAGTGAAGGGGGACAGGGGTTCGACGAGCAGTACTTC. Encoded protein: CASSEGGQGFDEQYF.